A selection of T cell receptor beta chains follows, all from one sample in a study of shared clonotypes between healthy human individuals. TCRdb's copy holds only in-frame clones and misses some; the assay was immunoSEQ multiplex PCR. The repertoire holds about 2.1 million clones, with around 95% as singletons. Sample: naive CD8+ T cells from PBMCs. These receptors were collected from a young man in good health. Some clones in this sample may be carry-over from other donors' samples. Each CDR3 is given with its conserved first and last residue. Fields, in order: J gene, V gene, D gene, clone size, CDR3 DNA, CDR3 protein. A D gene is named only where the DNA matches it firmly. Expanded clones are given a class, and other clones once, few, many or no size at all.

TRBJ2-1	TRBV27	-	-	TGTGCCAGCAGTTTAGACTCAAGCACAGCGAATGAGCAGTTCTTC	CASSLDSSTANEQFF
TRBJ2-6	TRBV7-9	-	-	TGTGCCAGCAGCTTAGCTCGGGGTAGCGGTTCTGGGGCCAACGTCCTGACTTTC	CASSLARGSGSGANVLTF
TRBJ2-5	TRBV4-3	-	-	TGCGCCAGCAGCCGGACCCGGTGGGAGACCCAGTACTTC	CASSRTRWETQYF
TRBJ1-5	TRBV19	-	-	TGTGCCAGTAGTATTAAGGGATACGTGAGCAATCAGCCCCAGCATTTT	CASSIKGYVSNQPQHF
TRBJ2-7	TRBV5-6	-	-	TGTGCCAGCAGCCCGGGGGGGACAGGACGTGGAGAGCAGTACTTC	CASSPGGTGRGEQYF
TRBJ1-4	TRBV15	-	-	TGTGCCACCAGCAGGACTACAGGGTTAACTAATGAAAAACTGTTTTTT	CATSRTTGLTNEKLFF
TRBJ2-7	TRBV27	-	-	TGTGCCAGCGGGCCTTCTAACGCCCGGAACGAGCAGTACTTC	CASGPSNARNEQYF
TRBJ1-3	TRBV9	-	-	TGTGCCAGCAGCGTAAATCCAGGGCTCTCTGGAAACACCATATATTTT	CASSVNPGLSGNTIYF
TRBJ2-7	TRBV4-1	-	once	TGCGCCAGCAGCCAAAAGGACTTTGCCAACTACGAGCAGTACTTC	CASSQKDFANYEQYF
TRBJ2-3	TRBV27	-	-	TGTGCCAGCAGTTTTGAGGGACGTCGCACAGATACGCAGTATTTT	CASSFEGRRTDTQYF
TRBJ2-1	TRBV7-9	-	-	TGTGCCAGCAGCTCAAAGGGGTACAATGAGCAGTTCTTC	CASSSKGYNEQFF
TRBJ2-3	TRBV7-6	-	-	TGTGCCAGCAAATTGGGGGACTTCACAGATACGCAGTATTTT	CASKLGDFTDTQYF
TRBJ2-2	TRBV18	TRBD2	-	TGTGCCAGCTCAACGGGACTAGCGGGAGGCGGGAACACCGGGGAGCTGTTTTTT	CASSTGLAGGGNTGELFF
TRBJ2-1	TRBV7-9	TRBD1	-	TGTGCCAGCAGCGTCCGGGACAGCCCCCACCACAATGAGCAGTTCTTC	CASSVRDSPHHNEQFF
TRBJ1-1	TRBV29-1	TRBD1	-	TGCAGCGTTGAAGGGTCAGAGGGGGCAAACATGGCTGAAGCTTTCTTT	CSVEGSEGANMAEAFF
TRBJ2-3	TRBV27	TRBD1	-	TGTGCCAGCAGTTTATCAAGGGGACAGCTCACAGATACGCAGTATTTT	CASSLSRGQLTDTQYF
TRBJ1-3	TRBV6-5	TRBD1	-	TGTGCCAGCAGTGGACAGGGGGACTCTGGAAACACCATATATTTT	CASSGQGDSGNTIYF
TRBJ2-7	TRBV28	-	-	TGTGCCAGCAGGGAGGGGTGGGCCTACGAGCAGTACTTC	CASREGWAYEQYF
TRBJ1-1	TRBV10-1	-	-	TGCGCCAGCAGTGAGTCAGGGGTAGGGACTGAAGCTTTCTTT	CASSESGVGTEAFF
TRBJ2-5	TRBV5-5	-	-	TGTGCCAGCAGCTTGGAGACAGGAACTATGACCCAGTACTTC	CASSLETGTMTQYF
TRBJ1-5	TRBV15	-	-	TGTGCCACCAGCTATGATCTGGGGGCAGGTCAGCCCCAGCATTTT	CATSYDLGAGQPQHF
TRBJ1-2	TRBV5-8	-	-	TGTGCCAGCAGCTTAAGGCAGCATTATGGCTACACCTTC	CASSLRQHYGYTF
TRBJ2-5	TRBV9	-	-	TGTGCCAGCAGCGGGGCAGGGGCTATACAAGAGACCCAGTACTTC	CASSGAGAIQETQYF
TRBJ1-5	TRBV6-1	TRBD1	-	TGTGCCAGCAGTGCAACGCACAGGGGGCGTCAGCCCCAGCATTTT	CASSATHRGRQPQHF
TRBJ2-2	TRBV7-9	TRBD1	-	TGTGCCAGCAGTACCCGGGACAGGAACACCGGGGAGCTGTTTTTT	CASSTRDRNTGELFF
TRBJ2-7	TRBV5-1	-	-	TGCGCCAGCAGCTTGGAGGCTCCGGACAGCACCTACGAGCAGTACTTC	CASSLEAPDSTYEQYF
TRBJ1-5	TRBV6-6	-	-	TGTGCCAGCAGTTGGACCAATCAGCCCCAGCATTTT	CASSWTNQPQHF
TRBJ2-1	TRBV11-2	TRBD2	-	TGTGCCAGCAGCGTTGCTAGCGGTTCCTACAATGAGCAGTTCTTC	CASSVASGSYNEQFF
TRBJ1-1	TRBV5-4	-	-	TGTGCCAGCAGCCCGGACAGATCGAACACTGAAGCTTTCTTT	CASSPDRSNTEAFF
TRBJ2-3	TRBV6-5	-	-	TGTGCCAGCAGTTACGACCGATCAGATACGCAGTATTTT	CASSYDRSDTQYF
TRBJ2-7	TRBV27	-	-	TGTGCCACCCGCGACGGGTCCGGAAACGAGCAGTACTTC	CATRDGSGNEQYF
TRBJ2-1	TRBV4-3	-	-	TGCGCCAGCAGCCACTCCGCGGAGACCAACAATGAGCAGTTCTTC	CASSHSAETNNEQFF
TRBJ2-1	TRBV28	TRBD2	-	TGTGCCAGCAGTTTCTCACTAGCGGGAGAGAATGAGCAGTTCTTC	CASSFSLAGENEQFF
TRBJ1-5	TRBV7-8	-	-	TGTGCCAGCAGCCCGACCGGGGTTTCTCTAGATCAGCCCCAGCATTTT	CASSPTGVSLDQPQHF
TRBJ1-1	TRBV28	-	few	TGTGCCAGCAGTTTATCCCAGGCTCTCATGAACACTGAAGCTTTCTTT	CASSLSQALMNTEAFF
TRBJ2-7	TRBV30	-	-	TGTGCCTGGAGTCCCGGGACAAGTAGACTCTACGAGCAGTACTTC	CAWSPGTSRLYEQYF
TRBJ1-2	TRBV30	-	-	TGTGCCTGGAGCACACGAGGTGGCTATGGCTACACCTTC	CAWSTRGGYGYTF
TRBJ1-1	TRBV5-6	-	few	TGTGCCAGCAGCTTCGTAGGGACTGAAGCTTTCTTT	CASSFVGTEAFF
TRBJ2-7	TRBV4-3	TRBD2	-	TGCGCCAGCAGCCCCGAGCGGGGCGCGAGATACGAGCAGTACTTC	CASSPERGARYEQYF
TRBJ1-2	TRBV27	TRBD1	-	TGTGCCAGCAGTTTGTTAGGGGGCCTCTATGGCTACACCTTC	CASSLLGGLYGYTF
TRBJ2-1	TRBV7-9	-	-	TGTGCCAGCAGCCTAGGTATCAGCCTGGAAGAGCAGTTCTTC	CASSLGISLEEQFF
TRBJ1-2	TRBV19	-	-	TGTGCCAGTAGTATAGCTAAGGGACACTATGGCTACACCTTC	CASSIAKGHYGYTF
TRBJ2-3	TRBV28	TRBD1	-	TGTGCCAGCAGCCGTGACAGGGTAGAATTAGATACGCAGTATTTT	CASSRDRVELDTQYF
TRBJ2-5	TRBV19	-	-	TGTGCCAGTTCCGAAGTTCCGACGCCCTTCATCGAAGAGACCCAGTACTTC	CASSEVPTPFIEETQYF
TRBJ1-1	TRBV4-1	-	-	TGCGCCAGCAGCTCAATTGGGGGATTGGACACTGAAGCTTTCTTT	CASSSIGGLDTEAFF
TRBJ1-1	TRBV11-2	-	-	TGTGCCAGCAGCTTAGGTAGAACAGACCCAAGAACTGAAGCTTTCTTT	CASSLGRTDPRTEAFF
TRBJ2-7	TRBV27	TRBD2	-	TGTGCCAGCAGTTCCCTGGGGGAGGGCTTTATAGAGCAGTACTTC	CASSSLGEGFIEQYF
TRBJ1-1	TRBV7-9	-	-	TGTGCCAGCAGCTCGGAGGCCAGGGCTCTCGTGTGGGACACTGAAGCTTTCTTT	CASSSEARALVWDTEAFF
TRBJ2-3	TRBV7-3	-	-	TGTGCCAGCAGCCCCGTTGGGGGCACAGATACGCAGTATTTT	CASSPVGGTDTQYF
TRBJ2-7	TRBV5-4	-	-	TGTGCCAGCAGCGGAACCTACGAGCAGTACTTC	CASSGTYEQYF
TRBJ2-7	TRBV27	-	once	TGTGCCAGGGGGGGGGACAGGTCCTACGAGCAGTACTTC	CARGGDRSYEQYF
TRBJ1-2	TRBV6-5	-	-	TGTGCCAGCAGTTACTCAGGGACGTATAACTATGGCTACACCTTC	CASSYSGTYNYGYTF